Listed here are 22 T cell receptor beta chains from one sample, sequenced in a study of blood T cell repertoires in COVID-19. TCRdb's table, derived via immunoSEQ multiplex PCR, lists solely in-frame clones and lacks some. The table includes 170,000 or so clones, roughly 88% detected once. Sequenced: peripheral blood. The origin of the receptors is a woman aged 40-49 years with COVID-19, enrolled during active disease.

This clone occurred many times. This chain joins TRBV10-3 and TRBJ2-7, with 10 bases that match TRBD1. Germline V gene lookup returns CDR1 ENHRY and CDR2 SYGVKD. This CDR3 has 15 amino acids. The J segment lost 2 bases and the V segment lost 6 bases, leaving 7 bases of the junction unmatched. CDR3 residues: CAIRIGTGETYEQYF. The CDR3 region has the DNA TGTGCCATCAGGATAGGGACAGGGGAAACCTACGAGCAGTACTTC.

This CDR3 reads CAGGQSAGELFF. The CDR3 coding sequence is TGTGCCGGGGGACAGTCGGCCGGGGAGCTGTTTTTT. This chain uses TRBV6-5 with TRBJ2-2, with 7 bases that match TRBD1. This CDR3 has 12 amino acids. The germline V gene encodes CDR1 MNHEY and CDR2 SVGAGI. V was clipped by 11 bases and J by 6 bases; unmatched bases: 6.

The V call is TRBV7-6, the J call TRBJ2-7; 9 bases map to TRBD1. The trim removed 4 bases at V and 1 base at J, leaving 2 bases unmatched. Germline CDR1 reads SGHVS; CDR2 reads FNYEAQ. The CDR3 loop spans 14 amino acids. CDR3 residues: CASSSGTGSYEQYF. The CDR3 region has the DNA TGTGCCAGCAGCTCCGGGACAGGGTCCTACGAGCAGTACTTC.

Only a few counts were recorded for this clone. The rearrangement joins TRBV5-6 to TRBJ1-2; 10 positions match TRBD1. Germline V lookup: CDR1 SGHDT, CDR2 YYEEEE. There are 13 residues in the CDR3. V lost 4 bases to trimming and J lost 5 bases; unmatched junction nucleotides: 2. The chain's CDR3 is CASSPDRGYGYTF. The CDR3, as DNA: TGTGCCAGCAGCCCGGACAGGGGGTATGGCTACACCTTC. The variable domain in full, with the rest retrieved from reference TRBV5-6 and TRBJ1-2, is DAGVTQSPTHLIKTRGQQVTLRCSPKSGHDTVSWYQQALGQGPQFIFQYYEEEERQRGNFPDRFSGHQFPNYSSELNVNALLLGDSALYLCASSPDRGYGYTFGSGTRLTVV.

This clone came up a few times. This chain uses TRBV11-2 with TRBJ2-7, with 8 bases lining up with TRBD2. The CDR3 is made up of 13 amino acids. Germline CDR1 reads SGHAT; CDR2 reads FQNNGV. The junction had 3 bases not matched to a gene; V was cut back by 5 bases and J by 3 bases. The CDR3 nucleotides are TGTGCCAGCAGCACGGGACTAGACTACGAGCAGTACTTC. As protein: CASSTGLDYEQYF.

This chain connects TRBV13 to TRBJ1-1; D is ambiguous. Trimming removed 3 bases at V and 8 bases at J, with 13 bases between. There are 13 residues in the CDR3. Germline assignment: CDR1 PRHDT and CDR2 FYEKMQ (reference sequence). The CDR3 DNA reads as TGTGCCAGCAGCTTGGAACTACGGGGAGAAGCTTTCTTT. Its translation: CASSLELRGEAFF.

The V and J genes are TRBV7-6 and TRBJ2-7, with D possibly TRBD1 on 5 matching bases. Trimming cost V 5 bases and J 0 bases, with 14 bases left between them. The length of the CDR3 is 15 residues. Germline V gene lookup returns CDR1 SGHVS and CDR2 FNYEAQ. Written as DNA, the CDR3 is TGTGCCAGCAGCCCCAGGGTTATCAGCTCCTACGAGCAGTACTTC. It specifies CASSPRVISSYEQYF. The variable domain in full, with the rest retrieved from reference TRBV7-6 and TRBJ2-7, is GAGVSQSPRYKVTKRGQDVALRCDPISGHVSLYWYRQALGQGPEFLTYFNYEAQQDKSGLPNDRFSAERPEGSISTLTIQRTEQRDSAMYRCASSPRVISSYEQYFGPGTRLTVT.

The gene calls are TRBV27 and TRBJ2-7, with D perhaps TRBD1 (6 bases). The CDR3 is 15 amino acids. V lost 8 bases and J 3 bases, leaving 20 bases between the germline ends. The germline gives CDR1 MNHEY, CDR2 SMNVEV (reference sequence). Here the CDR3 reads CASLPMGQKNYEQYF. The CDR3 DNA is TGTGCCAGCCTACCGATGGGACAAAAAAACTACGAGCAGTACTTC.

J is TRBJ2-7 and V is TRBV27; 10 positions match TRBD2. The junction had 4 bases not matched to a gene; V was cut back by 5 bases and J by 3 bases. CDR3 length equals 14 residues. Germline V lookup: CDR1 MNHEY, CDR2 SMNVEV (reference sequence). For the CDR3, the DNA is TGTGCCAGCAGTCGAGCGGGGGGGCGCTACGAGCAGTACTTC. This sequence encodes CASSRAGGRYEQYF.

This clone was found once. The junction departs from the called germline gene at one end, perhaps through a read error. The genes are TRBV5-1 and TRBJ1-2, with 10 bases that match TRBD1. The germline gives CDR1 SGHRS, CDR2 YFSETQ. This CDR3 spans 17 amino acids. The CDR3 protein is CASSWVVGTGEAYGYTF. The DNA for the CDR3 is TGCGCCAGTAGCTGGGTAGTCGGGACAGGGGAGGCCTATGGCTACACCTTC.

The chain is built from TRBV4-1 and TRBJ2-2, with 11 bases that match TRBD1. Germline values: CDR1 MGHRA, CDR2 YSYEKL. V trimming: 10 bases; J trimming: 4 bases; junction bases outside the gene matches: 14. This CDR3 has 17 amino acids. The CDR3 DNA reads as TGCGCCACCAAGATCAGGTTTGGGACAGGGGGCACCGGGGAGCTGTTTTTT. This translates into CATKIRFGTGGTGELFF.

The CDR3 bases are TGTGCCAGCAGCTCCTTTGACAGGGGCCTTCACGTCGAAAAACTGTTTTTT. Residues: CASSSFDRGLHVEKLFF. This chain joins TRBV7-8 and TRBJ1-4; 8 positions agree with TRBD1. CDR3 length equals 17 residues. V gave up 4 bases and J gave up 8 bases; unmatched junction bases: 15. Germline V gene sequence: CDR1 SGHVS, CDR2 FQNEAQ.

The rearrangement joins TRBV29-1 to TRBJ1-2, with TRBD1 as a possible D gene (5 bases). Germline loops: CDR1 SQVTM, CDR2 ANQGSEA. The CDR3 extends over 13 amino acids. The V gene lost 2 bases and the J gene lost 4 bases, with 11 bases spanning the gap. The CDR3: CSVERTNGYGYTF. CDR3 nucleotide sequence: TGCAGCGTTGAAAGGACAAATGGCTATGGCTACACCTTC.

The chain combines TRBV5-1 with TRBJ2-3; 10 bases map to TRBD2. This CDR3 contains 16 residues. Unmatched junction bases numbered 5, after V lost 1 base and J lost 3 bases. Germline CDR1 SGHRS, CDR2 YFSETQ. This CDR3 is CASSLTSGVQTDTQYF. The CDR3 nucleotides are TGCGCCAGCAGCTTGACTAGCGGGGTACAGACAGATACGCAGTATTTT.

This chain links TRBV5-1 with TRBJ1-2; D is perhaps TRBD1 (5 bases). The V gene's germline CDR1 is SGHRS and CDR2 YFSETQ. The CDR3 runs to 18 residues. V lost 9 bases and J lost 5, with 32 bases in between. CDR3 region: CATGGGTNRQTGFYGYTF. The CDR3 nucleotides read TGCGCCACCGGGGGGGGTACTAACCGCCAGACGGGATTTTATGGCTACACCTTC. The full variable domain, its missing parts supplied by reference TRBV5-1 and TRBJ1-2, is KAGVTQTPRYLIKTRGQQVTLSCSPISGHRSVSWYQQTPGQGLQFLFEYFSETQRNKGNFPGRFSGRQFSNSRSEMNVSTLELGDSALYLCATGGGTNRQTGFYGYTFGSGTRLTVV.

The rearrangement links TRBV5-5 to TRBJ1-3; no definite D call. Per germline, CDR1 SGHKS and CDR2 YYEKEE (reference sequence). V was clipped by 0 bases and J by 2 bases, with 9 bases between them. This CDR3 is built from 15 residues. The CDR3 DNA reads TGTGCCAGCAGCTTGGTGACGCAGGCTGGAAACACCATATATTTT. It codes for CASSLVTQAGNTIYF.

In this sample, this clone turned up a few times. This rearrangement joins TRBV7-9 to TRBJ1-4; TRBD1 aligns across 7 bases. CDR1 is SEHNR, CDR2 FQNEAQ, per germline (reference sequence). The CDR3 is made up of 16 amino acids. V was pared by 5 bases and J by 5 bases, with 11 bases of the junction left unmatched. CDR3 DNA: TGTGCCAGCAGCAATCAAGACAGGGACCGAAATGAAAAACTGTTTTTT. Translated: CASSNQDRDRNEKLFF. Complete variable domain (other parts from reference TRBV7-9 and TRBJ1-4): DTGVSQNPRHKITKRGQNVTFRCDPISEHNRLYWYRQTLGQGPEFLTYFQNEAQLEKSRLLSDRFSAERPKGSFSTLEIQRTEQGDSAMYLCASSNQDRDRNEKLFFGSGTQLSVL.

The chain has TRBV12-3 or TRBV12-4 and TRBJ2-5; D perhaps matches TRBD2 (6 bases). The CDR3 spans 13 residues. Trimming stripped 5 bases from V and 2 bases from J, with 9 bases between. The CDR3 sequence: CASSPGGQETQYF. DNA for the CDR3: TGTGCCAGCAGTCCCGGGGGACAAGAGACCCAGTACTTC.

This chain joins TRBV28 and TRBJ1-4, with a possible D match to TRBD1 (5 bases). The CDR3 is 14 residues long. Germline V gene lookup returns CDR1 MDHEN and CDR2 SYDVKM. Trimming left V 5 bases short and J 10 bases short, with 17 bases between. The CDR3 is CASSRQILDGKLFF. CDR3 nucleotides: TGTGCCAGCAGTCGACAGATTCTGGATGGAAAACTGTTTTTT. The variable domain in full, with the rest retrieved from reference TRBV28 and TRBJ1-4, is DVKVTQSSRYLVKRTGEKVFLECVQDMDHENMFWYRQDPGLGLRLIYFSYDVKMKEKGDIPEGYSVSREKKERFSLILESASTNQTSMYLCASSRQILDGKLFFGSGTQLSVL.

The rearrangement links TRBV27 to TRBJ1-6; tentatively, D is TRBD1 (5 bases). The ends were cut back, 11 bases at V and 0 bases at J, with 14 bases in the middle. The CDR3 extends over 15 amino acids. Germline values: CDR1 MNHEY, CDR2 SMNVEV (reference sequence). The CDR3 sequence: CAARGGGSYNSPLHF. The CDR3 coding sequence is TGTGCCGCGCGTGGGGGAGGCTCCTATAATTCACCCCTCCACTTT.

In this sample, this clone turned up many times. In the same sample, other DNA sequences code for this CDR3. The chain uses TRBV5-1 and TRBJ2-5; unclear D gene. Germline assignment: CDR1 SGHRS and CDR2 YFSETQ. The CDR3 totals 15 residues. With 0 bases removed from V and 5 bases from J, the gap between germline ends came to 14 bases. The CDR3 sequence: CASSLDPGLAETQYF. The CDR3 DNA reads TGCGCCAGCAGCTTGGATCCGGGTCTGGCGGAGACCCAGTACTTC.

CDR3 in amino acids: CASSLEGWGLDSPLHF. DNA for the CDR3: TGTGCCAGCTCGTTGGAGGGATGGGGGTTGGATTCACCCCTCCACTTT. The rearrangement links TRBV18 to TRBJ1-6, with D possibly being TRBD1 (5 bases). The V gene's germline CDR1 is KGHSH and CDR2 LQKENI. The CDR3 sequence is 16 residues long. Trimming pared 6 bases from V and 8 bases from J, leaving 20 bases between.